This TCR beta chain was documented in a study of blood T cell repertoires in COVID-19. Study-level background: Sites in the United States, Italy and Spain provided acute and convalescent COVID-19 samples. T cells, B-cell-depleted T cells, or PBMCs provided the cDNA or gDNA that served as material.

Per the authors' pipeline: It was from reference gene primer amplification that nucleated cell counts were estimated. Assay used: immunoSEQ multiplex PCR; TCRdb lists only in-frame clones, some missing. D and trimming were read from the DNA, whereas the V and J calls and clone size are those reported in that table. The sample has some 210,000 clones, around four fifths seen once. V lost 0 bases and J lost 6; bases outside the gene matches: 6. The CDR3 covers 16 residues. Germline-derived CDR1 and CDR2 are WSHSY and SAAADI. The sequencing sample was made of peripheral blood. The receptor's source is a human donor in a cohort sampled during active COVID-19. The gene calls are TRBV10-2 and TRBJ2-1; 9 bases line up with TRBD2. The CDR3 loop is CASSESLRGGGNEQFF. The CDR3 region has the DNA TGCGCCAGCAGTGAGTCCTTGCGGGGGGGAGGCAATGAGCAGTTCTTC.